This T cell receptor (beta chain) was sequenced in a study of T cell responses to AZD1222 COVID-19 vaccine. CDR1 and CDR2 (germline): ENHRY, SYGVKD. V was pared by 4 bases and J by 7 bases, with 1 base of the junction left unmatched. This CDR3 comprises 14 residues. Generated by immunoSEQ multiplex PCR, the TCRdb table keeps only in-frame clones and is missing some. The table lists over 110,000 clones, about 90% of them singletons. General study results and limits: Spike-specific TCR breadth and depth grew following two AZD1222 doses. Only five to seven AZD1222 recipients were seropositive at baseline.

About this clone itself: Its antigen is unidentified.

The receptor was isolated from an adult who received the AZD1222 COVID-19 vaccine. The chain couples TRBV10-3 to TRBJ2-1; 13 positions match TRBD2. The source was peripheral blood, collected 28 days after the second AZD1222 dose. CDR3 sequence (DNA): TGTGCCATCAGTGGGACTAGCGGGGGAAATGAGCAGTTCTTC. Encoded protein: CAISGTSGGNEQFF.